A single sample gave rise to the 28 T cell receptor beta chains below, sequenced in a study of response to subunit inactivated influenza vaccine (dated by TCRdb to between 2018 and 2020). The method was RT-PCR. For sequencing, an Illumina HiSeq 2500 was employed. TCRdb reprocessing: public reads trimmed at Q25 with fastp, clones called with MiXCR, in-frame beta chains kept. For every CDR3 protein sequence, its rows merge into one entry that carries the most common genes and DNA. For this sample the table gives hundreds of thousands of distinct CDR3 sequences, of which roughly 15% were detected only once. The ten largest clones add up to 7.6% of the sample. The starting material was PBMCs from blood, obtained less than 15 days before vaccination. These TCRs come from a man aged 45-65 years who received an inactivated influenza vaccine. Donor details come from another sample of the same person, matched by shared clones.

This clonotype has just a few counts. V is TRBV19 and J is TRBJ2-3; D unresolved. V was pared by 6 bases and J by 5 bases, with 6 bases between. There are 11 residues in the CDR3. Germline V gives CDR1 LNHDA, CDR2 SQIVND (reference sequence). For the CDR3, the DNA is TGTGCCAGTAGGACTGAAGATACGCAGTATTTT. Translated, it gives CASRTEDTQYF.

This clonotype was counted between two and nine times. V gene TRBV7-9 combines with J gene TRBJ2-1; 9 nucleotides align to TRBD2. CDR1 is SEHNR, CDR2 FQNEAQ, per germline (reference sequence). The trim removed 5 bases at V and 4 bases at J, leaving 12 bases unmatched. The CDR3 is 17 amino acids. The CDR3 loop reads CASSPPYSGRGYNEQFF. CDR3 nucleotides: TGTGCCAGCAGCCCACCGTATAGCGGGAGAGGGTACAATGAGCAGTTCTTC.

This clonotype was seen repeatedly, ten times or more. V gene TRBV24-1 combines with J gene TRBJ2-3; D might be TRBD1 (5 bases). Germline CDR1 is KGHDR and CDR2 is SFDVKD. Trimming took off 5 bases at V and 0 bases at J, with 8 bases between the two ends. The CDR3 consists of 14 residues. This CDR3 is CATSVDRSTDTQYF. The CDR3 DNA follows: TGTGCCACCAGTGTAGACAGAAGCACAGATACGCAGTATTTT.

This clonotype was recorded a few times. The CDR3 nucleotides are TGCAGTGCTAGATCTATAGCGGGGGTCCTTTCTTACAATGAGCAGTTCTTC. The encoded protein is CSARSIAGVLSYNEQFF. The gene calls are TRBV20-1 and TRBJ2-1; 9 nucleotides align to TRBD2. The V gene's germline CDR1 is DFQATT and CDR2 SNEGSKA (reference sequence). V lost 2 bases, J lost 4 bases, and 12 bases stayed unmatched. CDR3 length equals 17 residues.

The chain is built from TRBV6-6 and TRBJ2-7; D possibly corresponds to TRBD2 (6 bases). This CDR3 region has 13 residues. CDR1 is MNHNY and CDR2 is SVGAGI in the germline V gene (reference sequence). The V and J ends lost 6 bases and 7 bases respectively, with 16 bases between them. CDR3 sequence (DNA): TGTGCCAGCAGCCCCGGGAGCTGGCGGGAGCAGTACTTC. It encodes CASSPGSWREQYF.

This clonotype was counted a few times. The rearrangement joins TRBV20-1 to TRBJ1-1, with TRBD1 matching 7 bases. CDR3 length equals 14 residues. Germline values: CDR1 DFQATT, CDR2 SNEGSKA (reference sequence). V trimming: 4 bases; J trimming: 3 bases; junction bases outside the gene matches: 8. The CDR3 sequence is CSANPGQLYTEAFF. Here the CDR3 DNA reads TGCAGTGCTAACCCGGGACAGTTATACACTGAAGCTTTCTTT.

The chain employs TRBV20-1 and TRBJ2-1; TRBD1 is a possible D gene (5 bases). This CDR3 has 14 amino acids. Trimming removed 2 bases at V and 6 bases at J, with 14 bases between. The germline V gene encodes CDR1 DFQATT and CDR2 SNEGSKA (reference sequence). DNA for the CDR3: TGCAGTGCTAGACAACAGGTACCGGGCAATGAGCAGTTCTTC. Translation: CSARQQVPGNEQFF.

At least ten counts were recorded for this clonotype. J is TRBJ2-4 and V is TRBV29-1, with D perhaps being TRBD1 or TRBD2 (5 bases each). Germline CDR1 and CDR2: SQVTM and ANQGSEA. V shed 2 bases and J shed 15 bases, with 11 bases lying between them. The CDR3 is 10 residues long. Written as DNA, the CDR3 is TGCAGCGTTGAACAGGGAGAGCGGTACTTC. It is translated as CSVEQGERYF.

At least ten counts were recorded for this clonotype. V is TRBV9 and J is TRBJ2-3, with D possibly called TRBD1 or TRBD2 (5 bases each). The CDR3 runs to 14 residues. V shed 0 bases and J shed 2 bases, with 7 bases lying between them. Germline CDR1 and CDR2: SGDLS and YYNGEE. CDR3 region: CASSVVGTTDTQYF. The CDR3 DNA reads TGTGCCAGCAGCGTAGTCGGGACCACAGATACGCAGTATTTT.

This chain links TRBV3-1 with TRBJ2-3, with 10 bases matching TRBD2. With V trimmed by 1 base and J by 2 bases, 6 bases remained unmatched. Germline CDR1 LGHDT, CDR2 YNNKEL (reference sequence). The CDR3 runs 17 residues. This CDR3 reads CASSQAQRGGNTDTQYF. CDR3 coding DNA: TGTGCCAGCAGCCAAGCCCAGCGGGGGGGAAACACAGATACGCAGTATTTT.

This rearrangement joins TRBV12-3 or TRBV12-4 to TRBJ2-1; D might be TRBD1 or TRBD2, each matching 5 bases. The CDR3 totals 14 residues. The V gene lost 4 bases and the J gene lost 5 bases, with 12 bases spanning the gap. CDR3 loop: CASSSSGTNNEQFF. CDR3 bases: TGTGCCAGCAGTTCTTCCGGGACCAACAATGAGCAGTTCTTC.

The genes are TRBV20-1 and TRBJ1-1; tentatively, D is TRBD1 (5 bases). This CDR3 has 14 residues. The germline V gene has CDR1 DFQATT and CDR2 SNEGSKA (reference sequence). V was pared by 5 bases and J by 0 bases, with 13 bases between. CDR3 in amino acids: CSARLGTLNTEAFF. DNA for the CDR3: TGCAGTGCTCGGCTCGGGACGTTGAACACTGAAGCTTTCTTT.

The sample holds many counts of this clonotype. The chain employs TRBV12-3 or TRBV12-4 and TRBJ2-3, with 9 bases lining up with TRBD2. The junction had 5 bases not matched to a gene; V was cut back by 2 bases and J by 5 bases. CDR3 length: 15 amino acids. The DNA of the CDR3 is TGTGCCAGCAGTTTATCTAGCGGGGTTGTAGATACGCAGTATTTT. It translates to CASSLSSGVVDTQYF.

In this sample, this clonotype turned up a few times. The chain employs TRBV29-1 and TRBJ2-7; 8 positions match TRBD1. J was trimmed by 5 bases and V by 2 bases; bases with no gene match: 2. This CDR3 has 12 amino acids. The germline V gene has CDR1 SQVTM and CDR2 ANQGSEA. In DNA form, the CDR3 reads TGCAGCGTTGAACAGGGGGCCCACGAGCAGTACTTC. Its translation is CSVEQGAHEQYF.

This clonotype was observed a few times. The chain carries TRBV7-9 and TRBJ2-5; D possibly corresponds to TRBD1 (7 bases). This CDR3 comprises 15 residues. The V gene lost 5 bases and the J gene lost 2 bases, with 15 bases spanning the gap. Germline-derived CDR1 and CDR2 are SEHNR and FQNEAQ (reference sequence). The CDR3 region is CASSAGGSGQETQYF. For the CDR3, the DNA is TGTGCCAGCAGCGCAGGGGGTAGCGGACAAGAGACCCAGTACTTC.

This clonotype has just a few counts. J is TRBJ1-2 and V is TRBV7-2, with unresolved D. Germline V CDR1 and CDR2: SGHTA, FQGNSA. The CDR3 covers 13 residues. Trimming stripped 6 bases from V and 7 bases from J, with 15 bases between. The CDR3 spells CASSSFLSAGYTF. Written as DNA, the CDR3 is TGTGCCAGCAGTTCCTTTCTGAGCGCTGGCTACACCTTC.

The chain combines TRBV7-2 with TRBJ2-1, with D hard to call. The length of the CDR3 is 11 residues. V lost 5 bases to trimming and J lost 9 bases, with 8 bases between them. The germline CDR1 and CDR2 sequences are SGHTA and FQGNSA. CDR3 sequence reads: CASSMISEQFF. CDR3 DNA sequence: TGTGCCAGCAGCATGATTAGTGAGCAGTTCTTC.

The V and J genes are TRBV5-1 and TRBJ1-1; D perhaps matches TRBD1 (5 bases). Germline CDR1 reads SGHRS; CDR2 reads YFSETQ. This CDR3 has 13 residues. V was shortened by 0 bases and J by 8 bases, with 11 bases between the two germline ends. CDR3 sequence reads: CASSLGTTGEAFF. The CDR3 nucleotides are TGCGCCAGCAGCTTGGGGACTACAGGAGAAGCTTTCTTT.

The chain combines TRBV14 with TRBJ2-1, with D possibly being TRBD1 or TRBD2 (6 bases each). Trimming took 1 base from V and 8 from J, leaving 21 bases between them. Germline V gene data show CDR1 as SGHDN and CDR2 as FVKESK. There are 17 residues in the CDR3. CDR3 sequence reads: CASSQAVNRVWGDEQFF. DNA for the CDR3: TGTGCCAGCAGCCAAGCAGTGAACAGGGTCTGGGGGGATGAGCAGTTCTTC.

This clonotype turned up a few times. The chain uses TRBV12-3 or TRBV12-4 and TRBJ2-2; 9 nucleotides agree with TRBD2. This CDR3 spans 16 amino acids. Unmatched junction bases numbered 7, after V lost 7 bases and J lost 1 base. The CDR3 DNA sequence: TGTGCCAGCAAACAGCGAGCGGGGGGGAACACCGGGGAGCTGTTTTTT. This encodes CASKQRAGGNTGELFF.

In this sample, this clonotype turned up many times. The chain couples TRBV6-5 to TRBJ2-4, with 11 positions matching TRBD2. Germline V gene data show CDR1 as MNHEY and CDR2 as SVGAGI. The CDR3 has 15 amino acids. The ends lost 0 bases at V and 7 bases at J; junction bases unmatched: 2. CDR3 loop: CASSYSASGRNIQYF. The CDR3 coding sequence is TGTGCCAGCAGTTACTCCGCTAGCGGGAGGAACATTCAGTACTTC.

This clonotype was detected only a few times. This chain connects TRBV7-8 to TRBJ2-5; 12 nucleotides match TRBD1. The germline gives CDR1 SGHVS, CDR2 FQNEAQ. The CDR3 runs 17 residues. V lost 5 bases and J lost 5; bases outside the gene matches: 12. Written as DNA, the CDR3 is TGTGCCAGCAGCCAATCTATGGGACAGGGGGCGTCGGAGACCCAGTACTTC. Translation: CASSQSMGQGASETQYF.

This clonotype was observed a handful of times. The rearrangement uses TRBV11-2 and TRBJ2-1; D may be TRBD2 (6 bases). The CDR3 sequence is 18 residues long. Germline V gene data show CDR1 as SGHAT and CDR2 as FQNNGV. Trimming stripped 0 bases from V and 4 bases from J, with 19 bases between. CDR3 loop: CASSLDDGGTLWYNEQFF. The DNA of the CDR3 is TGTGCCAGCAGCTTAGATGATGGGGGGACCCTGTGGTACAATGAGCAGTTCTTC.

The chain couples TRBV7-8 to TRBJ2-3, with 10 bases matching TRBD2. J gave up 2 bases and V 4 bases, and 3 bases lay outside the gene matches. CDR1 is SGHVS and CDR2 is FQNEAQ in the germline V gene. The length of the CDR3 is 15 residues. The CDR3 here is CASSSSGSFTDTQYF. CDR3 in DNA: TGTGCCAGCAGCTCTAGCGGGAGTTTCACAGATACGCAGTATTTT.

The rearrangement joins TRBV12-3 or TRBV12-4 to TRBJ2-3; 9 positions match TRBD1. After removal of 1 base from V and 5 bases from J, the junction contained 7 bases not matched to a gene. The CDR3 runs 16 residues. CDR3 nucleotides: TGTGCCAGCAGTTTAGGCGGGACAGGGTCGGGAGATACGCAGTATTTT. Translated: CASSLGGTGSGDTQYF.

There are many counts of this clonotype. V and J are TRBV7-8 and TRBJ2-2, with D unclear. This CDR3 is built from 16 residues. Per germline, CDR1 SGHVS and CDR2 FQNEAQ. V lost 5 bases and J 1 base, leaving 14 bases between the germline ends. The CDR3 DNA reads as TGTGCCAGCAGCGCTGCTGGATTTGTGAACACCGGGGAGCTGTTTTTT. Amino acids: CASSAAGFVNTGELFF. Full variable domain (remainder filled in from reference TRBV7-8 and TRBJ2-2): GAGVSQSPRYKVAKRGQDVALRCDPISGHVSLFWYQQALGQGPEFLTYFQNEAQLDKSGLPSDRFFAERPEGSVSTLKIQRTQQEDSAVYLCASSAAGFVNTGELFFGEGSRLTVL.

The CDR3, as DNA: TGTGCCAGCAGTTACTCTGGGGGGGGTCCCGTTAACACTGAAGCTTTCTTT. Its protein is CASSYSGGGPVNTEAFF. The chain uses TRBV6-5 and TRBJ1-1; tentatively, D is TRBD1 (5 bases). CDR1 and CDR2 (germline): MNHEY, SVGAGI. The CDR3 runs 17 residues. V was pared by 0 bases and J by 2 bases, with 16 bases between.

This clonotype was picked up a small number of times. The chain uses TRBV20-1 and TRBJ2-2, with 8 bases fitting TRBD1. V was clipped by 7 bases and J by 1 base; unmatched bases: 5. The CDR3 contains 14 residues. CDR1 DFQATT and CDR2 SNEGSKA come from the germline V gene (reference sequence). The CDR3 nucleotides read TGCAGTGGAACCGGGACAGGGAACACCGGGGAGCTGTTTTTT. Translated, it gives CSGTGTGNTGELFF.